This TCR beta chain was sequenced in a study of beta chain features in type 1 diabetes. The germline V gene has CDR1 SQVTM and CDR2 ANQGSEA. The CDR3 spans 15 residues. Study-level points and caveats: In type 1 diabetes patients, VDJ junctions had fewer insertions; deletions at these junctions were more frequent.

Of the isolated RNA, all was reverse transcribed, and so the sequenced material was expressed TCRB transcripts. Method: immunoSEQ multiplex PCR; TCRdb's copy keeps in-frame clones and lacks some. The sample has 500,000 to 700,000 clones, around 16% seen once. This clone occurred a few times. Its antigen is still unknown. This TCR was recovered from a man between 18 and 35 years old in good health. The sequenced sample consisted of naive CD4+ T cells from blood. The V call is TRBV29-1, the J call TRBJ1-5; D is perhaps TRBD1 (5 bases). The CDR3 sequence: CRDEWGGGSNQPQHF. CDR3 DNA: TGCAGGGACGAATGGGGTGGGGGTAGCAATCAGCCCCAGCATTTT.